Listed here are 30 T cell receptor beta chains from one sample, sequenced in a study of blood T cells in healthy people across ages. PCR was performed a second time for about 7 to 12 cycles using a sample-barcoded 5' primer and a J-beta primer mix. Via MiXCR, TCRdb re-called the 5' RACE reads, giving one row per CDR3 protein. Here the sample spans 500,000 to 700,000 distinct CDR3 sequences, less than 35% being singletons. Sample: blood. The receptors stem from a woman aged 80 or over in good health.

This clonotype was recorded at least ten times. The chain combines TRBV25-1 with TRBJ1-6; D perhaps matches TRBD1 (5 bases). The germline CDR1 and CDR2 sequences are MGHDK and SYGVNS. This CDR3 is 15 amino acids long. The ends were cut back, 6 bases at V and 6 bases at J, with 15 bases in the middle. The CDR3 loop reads CASRRGAWGNSPLHF. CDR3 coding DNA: TGTGCCAGCAGGAGAGGGGCGTGGGGTAATTCACCCCTCCACTTT.

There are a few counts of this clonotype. This CDR3 reads CASKARGPMNTEAFF. The DNA of the CDR3 is TGTGCCAGCAAAGCGCGGGGACCCATGAACACTGAAGCTTTCTTT. The rearrangement uses TRBV12-3 or TRBV12-4 and TRBJ1-1, with D perhaps matching TRBD1 (5 bases). The CDR3 runs 15 residues. The ends were cut back, 7 bases at V and 0 bases at J, with 15 bases in the middle.

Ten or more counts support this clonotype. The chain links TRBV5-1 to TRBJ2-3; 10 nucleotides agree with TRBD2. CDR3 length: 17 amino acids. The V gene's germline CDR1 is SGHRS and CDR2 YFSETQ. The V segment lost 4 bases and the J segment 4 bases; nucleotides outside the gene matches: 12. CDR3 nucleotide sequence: TGCGCCAGCAGCACCCACGGCCTAGCGGGGGTGTCAGATACGCAGTATTTT. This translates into CASSTHGLAGVSDTQYF.

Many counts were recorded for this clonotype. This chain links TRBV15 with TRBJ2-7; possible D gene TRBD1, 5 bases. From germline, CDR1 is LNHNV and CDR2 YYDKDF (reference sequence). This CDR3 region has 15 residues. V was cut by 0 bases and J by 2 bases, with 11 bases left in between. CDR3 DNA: TGTGCCACCAGCAGAGATCCCGACAGCACCTACGAGCAGTACTTC. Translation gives CATSRDPDSTYEQYF.

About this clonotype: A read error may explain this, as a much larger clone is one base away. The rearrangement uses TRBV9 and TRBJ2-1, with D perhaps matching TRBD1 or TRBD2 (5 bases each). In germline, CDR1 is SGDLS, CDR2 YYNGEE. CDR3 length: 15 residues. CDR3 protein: CARSEGPNSYNEQFF. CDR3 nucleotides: TGTGCCCGCAGCGAGGGACCAAACTCCTACAATGAGCAGTTCTTC.

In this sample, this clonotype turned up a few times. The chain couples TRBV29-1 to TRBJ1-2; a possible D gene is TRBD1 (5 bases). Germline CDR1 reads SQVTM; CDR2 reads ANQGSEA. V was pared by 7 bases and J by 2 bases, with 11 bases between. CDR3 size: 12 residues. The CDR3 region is CSARDLNYGYTF. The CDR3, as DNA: TGCAGCGCCCGGGACCTAAACTATGGCTACACCTTC.

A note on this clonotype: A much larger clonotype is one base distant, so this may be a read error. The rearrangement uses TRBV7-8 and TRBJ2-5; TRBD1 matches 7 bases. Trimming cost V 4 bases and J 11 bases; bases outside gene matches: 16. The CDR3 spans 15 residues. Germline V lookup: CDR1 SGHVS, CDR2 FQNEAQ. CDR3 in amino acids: CASSSTGAVDNEQYF. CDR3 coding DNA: TGTGCCAGCAGCTCTACAGGGGCGGTGGACAATGAGCAGTACTTC.

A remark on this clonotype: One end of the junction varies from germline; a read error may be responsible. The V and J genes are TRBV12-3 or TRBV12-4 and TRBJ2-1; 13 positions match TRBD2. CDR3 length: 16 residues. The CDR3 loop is CASSFGTSGVGNGQFF. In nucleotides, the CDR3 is TGTGCCAGCAGTTTTGGGACTAGCGGGGTTGGAAATGGGCAGTTCTTC.

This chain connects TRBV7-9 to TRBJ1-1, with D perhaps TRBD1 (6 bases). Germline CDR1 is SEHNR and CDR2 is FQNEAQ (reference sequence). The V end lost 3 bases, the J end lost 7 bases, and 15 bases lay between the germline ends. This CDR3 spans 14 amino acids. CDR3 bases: TGTGCCAGCAGCTTCCGACAGGCAACCAATGAAGCTTTCTTT. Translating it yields CASSFRQATNEAFF.

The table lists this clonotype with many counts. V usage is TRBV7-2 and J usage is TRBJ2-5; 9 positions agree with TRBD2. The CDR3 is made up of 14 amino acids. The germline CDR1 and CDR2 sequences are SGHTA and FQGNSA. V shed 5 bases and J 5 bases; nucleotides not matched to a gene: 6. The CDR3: CASSRGGARETQYF. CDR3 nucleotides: TGTGCCAGCAGCCGCGGGGGGGCGAGGGAGACCCAGTACTTC.

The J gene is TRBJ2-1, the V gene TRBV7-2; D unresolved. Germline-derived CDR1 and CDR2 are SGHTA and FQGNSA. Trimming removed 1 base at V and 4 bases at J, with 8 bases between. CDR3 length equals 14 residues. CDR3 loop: CASSLGTEYNEQFF. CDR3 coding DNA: TGTGCCAGCAGCTTAGGTACCGAGTACAATGAGCAGTTCTTC. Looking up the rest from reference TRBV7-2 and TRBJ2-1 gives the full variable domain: GAGVSQSPSNKVTEKGKDVELRCDPISGHTALYWYRQSLGQGLEFLIYFQGNSAPDKSGLPSDRFSAERTGGSVSTLTIQRTQQEDSAVYLCASSLGTEYNEQFFGPGTRLTVL.

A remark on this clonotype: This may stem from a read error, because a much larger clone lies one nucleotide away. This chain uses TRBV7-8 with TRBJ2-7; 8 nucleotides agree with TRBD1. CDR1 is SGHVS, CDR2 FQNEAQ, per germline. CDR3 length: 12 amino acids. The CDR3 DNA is TGTGCCAGCAGCCTAGCAGGGGGCGAAGAGTACTTC. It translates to CASSLAGGEEYF.

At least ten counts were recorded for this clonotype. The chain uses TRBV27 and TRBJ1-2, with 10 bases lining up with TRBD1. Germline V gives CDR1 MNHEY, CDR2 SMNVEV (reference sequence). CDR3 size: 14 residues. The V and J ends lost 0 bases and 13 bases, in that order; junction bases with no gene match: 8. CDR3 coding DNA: TGTGCCAGCAGTTTATCGAAGGGACAGGGGCTTGTCACCTTC. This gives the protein CASSLSKGQGLVTF.

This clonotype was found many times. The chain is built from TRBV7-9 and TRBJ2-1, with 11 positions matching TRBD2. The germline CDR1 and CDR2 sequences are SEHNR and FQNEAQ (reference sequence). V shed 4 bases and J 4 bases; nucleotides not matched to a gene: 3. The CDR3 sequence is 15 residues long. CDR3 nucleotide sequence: TGTGCCAGCAGCTGGGCTAGCGGGGGGTACAATGAGCAGTTCTTC. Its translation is CASSWASGGYNEQFF.

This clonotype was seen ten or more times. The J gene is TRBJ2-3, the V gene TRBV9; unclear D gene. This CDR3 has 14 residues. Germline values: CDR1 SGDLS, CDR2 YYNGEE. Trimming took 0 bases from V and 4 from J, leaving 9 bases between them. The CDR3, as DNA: TGTGCCAGCAGCGTAGCTGCCCGCTCAGATACGCAGTATTTT. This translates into CASSVAARSDTQYF.

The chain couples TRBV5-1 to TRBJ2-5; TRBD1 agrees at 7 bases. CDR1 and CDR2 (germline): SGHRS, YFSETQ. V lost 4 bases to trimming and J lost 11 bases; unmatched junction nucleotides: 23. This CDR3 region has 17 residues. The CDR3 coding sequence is TGCGCCAGCAGCGACCGGGGCAGGGGGATAACGGGGTACAAGCAGTACTTC. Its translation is CASSDRGRGITGYKQYF.

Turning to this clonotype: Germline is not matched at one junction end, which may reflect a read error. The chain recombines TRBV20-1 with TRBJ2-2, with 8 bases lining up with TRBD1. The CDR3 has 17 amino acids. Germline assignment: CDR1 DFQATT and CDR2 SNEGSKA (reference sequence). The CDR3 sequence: CSARKGDRGLNTEERFF. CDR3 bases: TGCAGTGCTAGAAAGGGTGACAGGGGATTGAACACCGAGGAGCGGTTTTTT.

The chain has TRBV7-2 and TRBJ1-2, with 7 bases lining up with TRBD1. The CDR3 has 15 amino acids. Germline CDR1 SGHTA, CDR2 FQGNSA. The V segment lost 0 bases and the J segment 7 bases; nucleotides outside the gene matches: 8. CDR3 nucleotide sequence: TGTGCCAGCAGCTTAGCGGGCAACAGGGGTATTGGCTACACCTTC. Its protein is CASSLAGNRGIGYTF.

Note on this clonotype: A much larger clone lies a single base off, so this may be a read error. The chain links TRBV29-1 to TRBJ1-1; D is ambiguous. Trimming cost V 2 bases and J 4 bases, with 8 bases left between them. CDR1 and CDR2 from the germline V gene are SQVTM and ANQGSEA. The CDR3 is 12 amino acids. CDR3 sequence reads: CSVEPGSTEAFF. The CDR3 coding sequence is TGCAGCGTTGAACCGGGGAGCACTGAAGCTTTCTTT.

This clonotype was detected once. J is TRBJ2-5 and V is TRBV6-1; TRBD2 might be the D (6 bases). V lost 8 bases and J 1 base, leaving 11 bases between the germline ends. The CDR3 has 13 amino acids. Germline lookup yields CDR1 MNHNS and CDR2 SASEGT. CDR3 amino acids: CASRLGTQETQYF. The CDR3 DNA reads TGTGCCAGCCGACTAGGGACCCAAGAGACCCAGTACTTC.

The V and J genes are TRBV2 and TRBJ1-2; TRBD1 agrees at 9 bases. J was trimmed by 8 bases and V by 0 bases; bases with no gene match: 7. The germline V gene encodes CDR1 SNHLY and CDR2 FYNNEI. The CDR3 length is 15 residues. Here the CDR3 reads CASSEAGTGRNGYTF. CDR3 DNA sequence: TGTGCCAGCAGTGAAGCCGGGACAGGGAGGAACGGCTACACCTTC.

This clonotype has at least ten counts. For the CDR3, the DNA is TGTGCCAGCCTACCCAGCGGGGGCTTGAATGAGCAGTTCTTC. Encoded protein: CASLPSGGLNEQFF. V and J are TRBV2 and TRBJ2-1; TRBD2 agrees at 8 bases. V was pared by 8 bases and J by 7 bases, with 10 bases of the junction left unmatched. Germline CDR1 reads SNHLY; CDR2 reads FYNNEI. The CDR3 contains 14 residues.

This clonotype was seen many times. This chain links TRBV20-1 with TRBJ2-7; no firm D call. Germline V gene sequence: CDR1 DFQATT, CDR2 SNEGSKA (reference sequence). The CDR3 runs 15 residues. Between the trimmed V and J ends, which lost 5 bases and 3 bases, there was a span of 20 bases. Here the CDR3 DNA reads TGCAGTGCTCGCCTTACCGGGCAGGTAGGCTACGAGCAGTACTTC. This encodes CSARLTGQVGYEQYF.

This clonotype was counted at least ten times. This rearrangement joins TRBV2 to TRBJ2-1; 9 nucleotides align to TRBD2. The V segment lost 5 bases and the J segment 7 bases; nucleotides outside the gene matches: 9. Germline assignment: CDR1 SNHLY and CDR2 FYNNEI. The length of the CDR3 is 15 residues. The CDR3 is CASSPPGLAGNEQFF. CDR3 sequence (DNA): TGTGCCAGCAGTCCCCCGGGACTAGCTGGGAATGAGCAGTTCTTC.

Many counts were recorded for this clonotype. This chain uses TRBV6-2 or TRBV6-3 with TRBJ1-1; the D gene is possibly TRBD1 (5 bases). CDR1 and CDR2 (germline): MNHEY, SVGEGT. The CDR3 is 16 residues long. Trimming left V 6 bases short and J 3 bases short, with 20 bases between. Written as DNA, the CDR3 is TGTGCCAGCAGCAGACAGACTTTTTCGAGGGACACTGAAGCTTTCTTT. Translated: CASSRQTFSRDTEAFF.

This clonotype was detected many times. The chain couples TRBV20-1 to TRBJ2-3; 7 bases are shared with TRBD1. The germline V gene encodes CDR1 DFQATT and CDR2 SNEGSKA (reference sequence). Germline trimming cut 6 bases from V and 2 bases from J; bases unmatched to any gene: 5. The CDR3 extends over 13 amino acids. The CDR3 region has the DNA TGCAGTGCCCCGGGACAGCCCACAGATACGCAGTATTTT. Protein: CSAPGQPTDTQYF.

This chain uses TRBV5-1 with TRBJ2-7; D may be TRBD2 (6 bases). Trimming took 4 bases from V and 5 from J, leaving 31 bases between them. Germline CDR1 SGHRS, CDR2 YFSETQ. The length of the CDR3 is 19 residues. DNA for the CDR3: TGCGCCAGCAGCGTGGCGTATAGACTAACGGGGGAGCTAACCCACGAGCAGTACTTC. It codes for CASSVAYRLTGELTHEQYF.

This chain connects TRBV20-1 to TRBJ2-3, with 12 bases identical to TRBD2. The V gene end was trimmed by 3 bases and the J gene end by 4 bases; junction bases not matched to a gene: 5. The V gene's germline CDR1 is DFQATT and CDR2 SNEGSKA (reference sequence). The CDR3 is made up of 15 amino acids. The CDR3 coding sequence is TGCAGTGCTAGGCTAGCGGGAGGGCCTGCAGATACGCAGTATTTT. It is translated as CSARLAGGPADTQYF.

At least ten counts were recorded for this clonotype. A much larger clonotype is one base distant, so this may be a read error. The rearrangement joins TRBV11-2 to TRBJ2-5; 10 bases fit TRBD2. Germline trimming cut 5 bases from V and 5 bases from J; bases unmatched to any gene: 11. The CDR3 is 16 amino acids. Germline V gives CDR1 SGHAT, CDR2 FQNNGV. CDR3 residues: CASSPAGGTSRETQYF. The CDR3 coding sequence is TGTGCCAGCAGCCCAGCGGGGGGGACTAGCAGGGAGACCCAGTACTTC.

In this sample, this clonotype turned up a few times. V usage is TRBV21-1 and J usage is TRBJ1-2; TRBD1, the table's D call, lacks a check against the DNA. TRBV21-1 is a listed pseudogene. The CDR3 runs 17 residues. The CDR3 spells CASRFLTGGTNDYGYTF. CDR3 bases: TGTGCCAGCAGATTCCTTACGGGGGGGACAAATGACTATGGCTACACCTTC.